The rows below give T cell receptor beta chains drawn from one sample of a study of read filtering for tumor transcriptome and immune sequencing. TCRdb analysed the reads with MiXCR anew, one entry per CDR3 protein. The table records 100,000 to 150,000 distinct CDR3 sequences, over 10% of them present only once. The sample comprised a population of CD138-negative cells sorted from bone marrow. These receptors were collected from a donor at least 40 years old with multiple myeloma. Each CDR3 is given with its conserved first and last residue. Fields, in order: D gene, V gene, J gene, clone size, CDR3 protein, CDR3 DNA. A D gene is named only where the DNA matches it firmly. Only some rows state a clone size, as once, few, many or a class for expanded clones.

TRBD2	TRBV5-1	TRBJ2-1	-	CASSMGLADNEQFF	TGCGCCAGCAGTATGGGACTAGCGGACAATGAGCAGTTCTTC
TRBD1	TRBV2	TRBJ2-7	few	CASSGDRGRYEQYF	TGTGCCAGCAGTGGAGACAGGGGACGATACGAGCAGTACTTC
-	TRBV3-2	TRBJ2-1	many	CASSQGGAGGPYNEQFF	TGTGCCAGCAGCCAAGGGGGGGCAGGGGGCCCCTACAATGAGCAGTTCTTC
-	TRBV15	TRBJ2-3	many	CATSRDPGQTTDTQYF	TGTGCCACCAGCAGAGATCCCGGACAGACGACAGATACGCAGTATTTT
-	TRBV6-5	TRBJ2-2	many	CASSYRLEAGELFF	TGTGCCAGCAGTTATCGGTTGGAGGCCGGGGAGCTGTTTTTT
TRBD2	TRBV29-1	TRBJ2-5	-	CSVALGSASGRETQYF	TGCAGCGTTGCCCTAGGTTCGGCTAGCGGGAGAGAGACCCAGTACTTC
-	TRBV20-1	TRBJ1-5	many	CSGYPGWGQPQHF	TGCAGTGGTTACCCGGGGTGGGGACAGCCCCAGCATTTT
TRBD2	TRBV11-3	TRBJ2-7	many	CASSLGTSGTHEQYF	TGTGCCAGCAGCCTTGGAACTAGCGGGACCCACGAGCAGTACTTC
TRBD1	TRBV20-1	TRBJ2-7	few	CSARRRTGGVSSSYEQYF	TGCAGTGCTAGAAGGCGGACAGGGGGCGTTTCGAGCTCCTACGAGCAGTACTTC
-	TRBV6-6	TRBJ1-2	-	CASTKGYCYTF	TGTGCCAGCACTAAGGGCTATTGCTACACCTTC
-	TRBV6-5	TRBJ2-3	many	CASSYSSQGPQPATQYF	TGTGCCAGCAGTTACTCGAGCCAGGGGCCACAACCGGCTACGCAGTATTTT
TRBD1	TRBV6-1	TRBJ2-5	many	CASADRGDWAQETQYF	TGTGCCAGTGCGGACAGGGGGGACTGGGCCCAAGAGACCCAGTACTTC
-	TRBV19	TRBJ2-1	many	CASSFRDGHNEQFF	TGTGCCAGTAGTTTCCGGGACGGTCACAATGAGCAGTTCTTC
TRBD1	TRBV5-1	TRBJ1-1	many	CASSRQGETYTEAFF	TGCGCCAGCAGTAGGCAGGGGGAAACTTACACTGAAGCTTTCTTT
TRBD1	TRBV7-8	TRBJ2-2	many	CASSLDRLGTGGELFF	TGTGCCAGCAGCTTAGATCGTCTCGGGACAGGCGGGGAGCTGTTTTTT
-	TRBV2	TRBJ2-5	many	CASSRETQYF	TGTGCCAGCAGTAGAGAGACCCAGTACTTC
-	TRBV6-6	TRBJ1-5	many	CASSYGRDNQPQHF	TGTGCCAGCAGTTACGGCAGGGACAATCAGCCCCAGCATTTT
-	TRBV6-1	TRBJ2-1	many	CASSEAPGRMDEQFF	TGTGCCAGCAGTGAAGCCCCGGGCAGGATGGATGAGCAGTTCTTC
-	TRBV20-1	TRBJ2-5	-	CSARTWAGQETQYF	TGCAGTGCTAGAACGTGGGCAGGCCAAGAGACCCAGTACTTC
-	TRBV29-1	TRBJ1-4	many	CSVEETQGGEKLFF	TGCAGCGTTGAAGAGACACAGGGAGGAGAAAAACTGTTTTTT
TRBD2	TRBV18	TRBJ2-1	many	CASSPTRTSAFNNEQFF	TGTGCCAGCTCACCAACGCGGACTAGCGCCTTTAACAATGAGCAGTTCTTC
-	TRBV7-3	TRBJ2-5	few	CASSQAGPETQYF	TGTGCCAGCAGCCAGGCAGGGCCCGAGACCCAGTACTTC
-	TRBV7-9	TRBJ1-4	many	CASRASPATNEKLFF	TGTGCCAGCAGAGCCTCACCGGCAACTAATGAAAAACTGTTTTTT
-	TRBV5-1	TRBJ1-1	-	CASSLEAHMITEAFF	TGCGCCAGCAGCTTGGAAGCACACATGATCACTGAAGCTTTCTTT
TRBD1	TRBV29-1	TRBJ1-1	many	CSVGLGTAEAFF	TGCAGCGTTGGACTTGGGACAGCTGAAGCTTTCTTT
-	TRBV5-5	TRBJ2-1	many	CASSLESGSYNEQFF	TGTGCCAGCAGCTTGGAGTCGGGGAGCTACAATGAGCAGTTCTTC
-	TRBV7-8	TRBJ1-1	-	CASSQRLGMNTEAFF	TGTGCCAGCAGCCAGAGATTAGGAATGAACACTGAAGCTTTCTTT
-	TRBV5-1	TRBJ2-1	many	CASSSGQPYNEQFF	TGCGCCAGCAGCTCGGGACAACCCTACAATGAGCAGTTCTTC
TRBD1	TRBV20-1	TRBJ2-2	many	CSATGQGAGTGELFF	TGCAGTGCCACGGGACAGGGGGCCGGGACCGGGGAGCTGTTTTTT
-	TRBV5-1	TRBJ2-3	many	CASSLFGRFTDTQYF	TGCGCCAGCAGCTTGTTCGGGCGGTTCACAGATACGCAGTATTTT
-	TRBV10-2	TRBJ1-2	many	CASSEIQNYGYTF	TGTGCCAGCAGTGAAATACAGAACTATGGCTACACCTTC
-	TRBV19	TRBJ2-1	many	CASSGRGEQFF	TGTGCCAGTAGCGGGAGAGGTGAGCAGTTCTTC
TRBD2	TRBV4-1	TRBJ2-3	many	CASSPLMVAGSTDTQYF	TGCGCCAGCAGCCCTCTTATGGTAGCGGGGTCCACAGATACGCAGTATTTT
TRBD1	TRBV28	TRBJ2-7	many	CASSTLGTGISYEQYF	TGTGCCAGCAGTACCCTCGGGACAGGGATTTCTTACGAGCAGTACTTC
-	TRBV5-1	TRBJ2-3	many	CASSLGVATSTDTQYF	TGCGCCAGCAGCTTGGGTGTAGCGACTAGCACAGATACGCAGTATTTT
-	TRBV5-1	TRBJ2-2	many	CASSLVVGNTGELFF	TGCGCCAGCAGCTTGGTAGTCGGGAACACCGGGGAGCTGTTTTTT
-	TRBV6-6	TRBJ2-3	many	CASSYSIGGGPDTQYF	TGTGCCAGCAGTTACTCGATCGGTGGGGGCCCAGATACGCAGTATTTT
-	TRBV27	TRBJ2-1	-	CASTDSLEVNEQFF	TGTGCCAGCACCGACAGCCTTGAAGTCAATGAGCAGTTCTTC
-	TRBV20-1	TRBJ2-5	many	CSAGRGIKPQYF	TGCAGTGCTGGGCGTGGAATCAAACCCCAGTACTTC
-	TRBV4-1	TRBJ2-3	many	CASSQDSRPTDTQYF	TGCGCCAGCAGCCAAGACAGTCGGCCGACAGATACGCAGTATTTT
-	TRBV4-1	TRBJ1-4	many	CASSHRTATNEKLFF	TGCGCCAGCAGCCATCGCACCGCAACTAATGAAAAACTGTTTTTT